The 7 T cell receptor beta chains reported below all come from one sample, sequenced in a study of technical replicates of blood from several donors. Generated by immunoSEQ multiplex PCR, the TCRdb table keeps only in-frame clones and is missing some. There are about 98,000 clones in the sample; approximately 94% occur only once, and 0.2% to 0.25% lies in the top ten. The sample consisted of T cells isolated from PBMCs. These receptors were taken from a human donor in good health.

The gene calls are TRBV2 and TRBJ1-1; D is unresolved. Looked up from germline, CDR1 is SNHLY and CDR2 is FYNNEI. This CDR3 contains 16 residues. Trimming took off 6 bases at V and 3 bases at J, with 20 bases between the two ends. CDR3 in DNA: TGTGCCAGCAGAGCCGTAGGCGGCGGGGAATACACTGAAGCTTTCTTT. Translated: CASRAVGGGEYTEAFF.

The rearrangement links TRBV30 to TRBJ1-2; the D is unclear. The CDR3 length is 11 residues. Looked up from germline, CDR1 is GTSNPN and CDR2 is SVGIG (reference sequence). Trimming cost V 3 bases and J 12 bases, with 14 bases left between them. The CDR3 DNA reads as TGTGCCTGGAGCTACCAGGCTAAAAACACCTTC. Amino acids: CAWSYQAKNTF.

The V gene is TRBV12-2, the J gene TRBJ2-3; the D call of TRBD1 is as the table states it, not checked on the DNA. TRBV12-2 represents a pseudogene. The CDR3 loop spans 17 amino acids. CDR3 sequence (DNA): TGTGCAAGTCGCCCCATTGTCAGGGTACGGAGCACAGATACGCAGTATTTT. It codes for CASRPIVRVRSTDTQYF.

This rearrangement joins TRBV29-1 to TRBJ2-3; tentatively, D is TRBD2 (6 bases). The CDR3 is 16 residues long. V was shortened by 6 bases and J by 0 bases, with 19 bases between the two germline ends. The germline CDR1 and CDR2 sequences are SQVTM and ANQGSEA. The CDR3 reads CSVNSGLLASTDTQYF. In nucleotides, the CDR3 is TGCAGCGTAAATAGCGGTCTTTTGGCCAGCACAGATACGCAGTATTTT.

The rearrangement links TRBV4-1 to TRBJ1-5; 8 bases are shared with TRBD1. CDR1 is MGHRA, CDR2 YSYEKL, per germline. The CDR3 has 16 amino acids. V shed 5 bases and J 7 bases; nucleotides not matched to a gene: 13. The CDR3 DNA is TGCGCCAGCAGCACAGGAGACGCAGGGGGCGGGCAGCCCCAGCATTTT. Encoded protein: CASSTGDAGGGQPQHF.

The rearrangement uses TRBV10-3 and TRBJ1-2; weak D call: TRBD1 (6 bases). V lost 4 bases, J lost 6 bases, and 12 bases lay in between. Germline lookup yields CDR1 ENHRY and CDR2 SYGVKD. This CDR3 contains 13 residues. The DNA for the CDR3 is TGTGCCATCAGTGGGGGGCAGGGCGATGGCTACACCTTC. Translated: CAISGGQGDGYTF.

The gene calls are TRBV28 and TRBJ2-2, with a tentative D call TRBD2 (6 bases). This CDR3 is 20 amino acids long. CDR1 and CDR2 from the germline V gene are MDHEN and SYDVKM. V gave up 2 bases and J gave up 3 bases, with 25 bases separating them. CDR3 amino acids: CASSLVVSGGAKRYTGELFF. CDR3 in DNA: TGTGCCAGCAGTTTAGTGGTCTCGGGCGGGGCTAAGCGCTACACCGGGGAGCTGTTTTTT.